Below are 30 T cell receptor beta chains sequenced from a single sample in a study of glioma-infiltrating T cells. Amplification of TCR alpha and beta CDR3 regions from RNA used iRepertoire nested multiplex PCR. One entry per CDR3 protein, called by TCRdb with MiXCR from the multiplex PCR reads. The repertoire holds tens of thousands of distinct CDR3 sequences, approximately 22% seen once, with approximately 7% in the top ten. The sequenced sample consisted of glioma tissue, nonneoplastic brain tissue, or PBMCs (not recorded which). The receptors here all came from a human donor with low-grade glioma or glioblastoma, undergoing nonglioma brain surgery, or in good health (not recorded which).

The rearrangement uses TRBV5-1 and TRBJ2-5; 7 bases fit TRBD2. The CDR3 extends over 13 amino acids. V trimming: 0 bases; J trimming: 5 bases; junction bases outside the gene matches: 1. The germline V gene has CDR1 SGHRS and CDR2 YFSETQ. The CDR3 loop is CASSLAGRETQYF. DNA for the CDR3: TGCGCCAGCAGCTTGGCCGGGAGGGAGACCCAGTACTTC.

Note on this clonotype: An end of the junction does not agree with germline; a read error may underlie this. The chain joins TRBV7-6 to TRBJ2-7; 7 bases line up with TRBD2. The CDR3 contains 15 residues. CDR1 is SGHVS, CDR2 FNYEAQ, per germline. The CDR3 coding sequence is TGCGCCAGCAGCTTGGGGCGGGGGACCGCCTACGAGCAGTACTTC. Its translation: CASSLGRGTAYEQYF.

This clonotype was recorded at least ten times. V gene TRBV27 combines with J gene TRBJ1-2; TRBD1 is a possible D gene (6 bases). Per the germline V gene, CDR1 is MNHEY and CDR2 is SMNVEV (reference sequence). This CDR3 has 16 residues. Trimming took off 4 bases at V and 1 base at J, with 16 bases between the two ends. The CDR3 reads CASSSHLGGVNYGYTF. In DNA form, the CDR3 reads TGTGCCAGCAGTTCCCACTTAGGGGGGGTTAACTATGGCTACACCTTC.

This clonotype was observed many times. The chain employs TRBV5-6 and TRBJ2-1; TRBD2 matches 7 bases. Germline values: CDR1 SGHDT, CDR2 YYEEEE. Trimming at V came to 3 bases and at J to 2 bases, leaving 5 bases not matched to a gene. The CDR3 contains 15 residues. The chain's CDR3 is CASSYSGLTYNEQFF. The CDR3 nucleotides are TGTGCCAGCAGCTATAGCGGGCTAACCTACAATGAGCAGTTCTTC.

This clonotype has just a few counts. Here the CDR3 reads CASSWTSYQETQYF. The CDR3 coding sequence is TGTGCCAGCAGTTGGACATCGTACCAAGAGACCCAGTACTTC. The chain has TRBV2 and TRBJ2-5; D may be TRBD1 (5 bases). Per germline, CDR1 SNHLY and CDR2 FYNNEI. Trimming removed 5 bases at V and 0 bases at J, with 10 bases between. The CDR3 spans 14 residues.

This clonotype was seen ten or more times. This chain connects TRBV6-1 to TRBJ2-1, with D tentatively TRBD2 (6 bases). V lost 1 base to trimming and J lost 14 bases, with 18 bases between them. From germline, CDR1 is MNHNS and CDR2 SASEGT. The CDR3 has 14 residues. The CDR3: CASSEEVWREEEFF. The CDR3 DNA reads TGTGCCAGCAGTGAAGAAGTATGGCGGGAAGAAGAGTTCTTC.

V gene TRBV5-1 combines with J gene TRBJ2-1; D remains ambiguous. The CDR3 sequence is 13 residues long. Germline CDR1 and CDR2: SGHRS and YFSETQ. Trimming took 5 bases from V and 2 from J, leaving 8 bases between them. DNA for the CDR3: TGCGCCAGCAGACCGCGAACCTACAATGAGCAGTTCTTC. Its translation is CASRPRTYNEQFF.

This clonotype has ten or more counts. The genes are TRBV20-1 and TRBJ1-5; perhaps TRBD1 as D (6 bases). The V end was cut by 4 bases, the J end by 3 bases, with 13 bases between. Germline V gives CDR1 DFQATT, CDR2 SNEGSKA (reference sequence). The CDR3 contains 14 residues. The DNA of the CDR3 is TGCAGTGCTAAAGAGAGACAGGACAATCAGCCCCAGCATTTT. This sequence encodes CSAKERQDNQPQHF.

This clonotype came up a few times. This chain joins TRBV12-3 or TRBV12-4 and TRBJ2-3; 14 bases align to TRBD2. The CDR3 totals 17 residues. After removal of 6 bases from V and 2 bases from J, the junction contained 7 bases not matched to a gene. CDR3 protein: CASSRGLAGAYTDTQYF. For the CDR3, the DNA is TGTGCCAGCAGCCGGGGACTAGCGGGGGCCTACACAGATACGCAGTATTTT.

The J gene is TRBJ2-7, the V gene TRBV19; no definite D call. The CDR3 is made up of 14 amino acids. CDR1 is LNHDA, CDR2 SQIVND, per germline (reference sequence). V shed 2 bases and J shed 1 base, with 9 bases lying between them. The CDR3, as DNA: TGTGCCAGTAGTATAACCCTAGATTCCTACGAGCAGTACTTC. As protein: CASSITLDSYEQYF.

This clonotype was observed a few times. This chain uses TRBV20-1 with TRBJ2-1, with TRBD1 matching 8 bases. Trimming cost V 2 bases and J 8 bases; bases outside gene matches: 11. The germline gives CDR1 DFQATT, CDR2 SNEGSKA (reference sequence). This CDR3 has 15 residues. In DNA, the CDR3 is TGCAGTGCTAGAAGCCCCGGGGCAGGGGGCCATGAGCAGTTCTTC. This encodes CSARSPGAGGHEQFF.

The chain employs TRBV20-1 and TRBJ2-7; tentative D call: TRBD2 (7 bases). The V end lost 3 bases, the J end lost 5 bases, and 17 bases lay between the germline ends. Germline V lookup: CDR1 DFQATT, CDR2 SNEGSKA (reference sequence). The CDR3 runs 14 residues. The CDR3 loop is CSASRRGLYNEQYF. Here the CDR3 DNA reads TGCAGTGCTAGTAGGCGGGGGCTCTACAACGAGCAGTACTTC.

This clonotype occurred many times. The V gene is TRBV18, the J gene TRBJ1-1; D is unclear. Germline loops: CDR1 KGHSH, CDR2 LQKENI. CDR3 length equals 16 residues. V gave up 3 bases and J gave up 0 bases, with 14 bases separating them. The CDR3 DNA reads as TGTGCCAGCTCACCTATTGGCCCCCCTTTGAACACTGAAGCTTTCTTT. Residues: CASSPIGPPLNTEAFF.

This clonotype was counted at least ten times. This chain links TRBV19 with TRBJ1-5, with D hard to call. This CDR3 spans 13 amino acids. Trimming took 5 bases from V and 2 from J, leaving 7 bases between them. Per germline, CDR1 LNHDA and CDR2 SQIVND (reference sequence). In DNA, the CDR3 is TGTGCCAGTAGTGTTCAGGGCAATCAGCCCCAGCATTTT. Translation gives CASSVQGNQPQHF.

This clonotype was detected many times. The CDR3 DNA sequence: TGTGCCAGCAGTTTAAAGCCCGGGAGGAAATACAATGAGCAGTTCTTC. This encodes CASSLKPGRKYNEQFF. The chain links TRBV27 to TRBJ2-1, with TRBD2 matching over 7 bases. V lost 2 bases and J lost 4; bases outside the gene matches: 8. The CDR3 extends over 16 amino acids. CDR1 is MNHEY and CDR2 is SMNVEV in the germline V gene (reference sequence).

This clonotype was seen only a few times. The CDR3 nucleotides are TGTGCCAGCAGCTTAGCCAGGGCCAACACCGGGGAGCTGTTTTTT. It encodes CASSLARANTGELFF. The genes are TRBV7-9 and TRBJ2-2; D may be TRBD1 (5 bases). The CDR3 is made up of 15 amino acids. V lost 0 bases, J lost 2 bases, and 7 bases lay in between. Germline CDR1 and CDR2: SEHNR and FQNEAQ (reference sequence).

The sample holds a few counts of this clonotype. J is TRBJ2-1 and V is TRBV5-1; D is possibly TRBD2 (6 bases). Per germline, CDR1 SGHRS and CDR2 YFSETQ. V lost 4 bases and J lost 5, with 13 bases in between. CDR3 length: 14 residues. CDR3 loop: CASSPTSTDNEQFF. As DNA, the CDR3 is TGCGCCAGCAGCCCCACTAGCACGGACAATGAGCAGTTCTTC.

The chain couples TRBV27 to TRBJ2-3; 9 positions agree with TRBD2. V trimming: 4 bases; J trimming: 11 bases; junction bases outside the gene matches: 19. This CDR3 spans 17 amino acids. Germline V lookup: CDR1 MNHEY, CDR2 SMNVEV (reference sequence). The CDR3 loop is CASSSGLATTSTGKQYF. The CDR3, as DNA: TGTGCCAGCAGTTCAGGACTAGCGACAACTAGCACAGGTAAGCAGTATTTT.

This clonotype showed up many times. The CDR3 spells CASSQDWPTYEQYF. CDR3 in DNA: TGCGCCAGCAGCCAAGATTGGCCTACCTACGAGCAGTACTTC. The rearrangement links TRBV4-1 to TRBJ2-7; D not resolved. The ends were cut back, 0 bases at V and 2 bases at J, with 8 bases in the middle. CDR1 is MGHRA, CDR2 YSYEKL, per germline. This CDR3 contains 14 residues.

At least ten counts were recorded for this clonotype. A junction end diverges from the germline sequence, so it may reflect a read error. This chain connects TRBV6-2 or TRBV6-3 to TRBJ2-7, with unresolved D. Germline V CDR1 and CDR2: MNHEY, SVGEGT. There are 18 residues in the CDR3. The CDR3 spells CTSSFLPHARASNYEQYF. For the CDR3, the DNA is TGTACCAGCAGTTTCCTCCCGCACGCTCGGGCCTCAAACTACGAGCAGTACTTC.

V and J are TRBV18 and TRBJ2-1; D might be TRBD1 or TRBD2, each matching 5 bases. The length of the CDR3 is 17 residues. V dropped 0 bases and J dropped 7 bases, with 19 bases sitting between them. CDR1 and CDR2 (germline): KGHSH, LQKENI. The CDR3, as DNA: TGTGCCAGCTCACCACCGGGACGGGGCGGTTGGGTGAATGAGCAGTTCTTC. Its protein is CASSPPGRGGWVNEQFF. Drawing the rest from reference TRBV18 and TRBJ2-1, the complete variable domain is NAGVMQNPRHLVRRRGQEARLRCSPMKGHSHVYWYRQLPEEGLKFMVYLQKENIIDESGMPKERFSAEFPKEGPSILRIQQVVRGDSAAYFCASSPPGRGGWVNEQFFGPGTRLTVL.

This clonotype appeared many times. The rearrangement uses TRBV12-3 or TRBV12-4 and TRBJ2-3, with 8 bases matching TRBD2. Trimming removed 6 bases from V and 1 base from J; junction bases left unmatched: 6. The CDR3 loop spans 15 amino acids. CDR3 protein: CASRLTSGGTDTQYF. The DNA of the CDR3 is TGTGCCAGCAGACTTACTAGCGGAGGCACAGATACGCAGTATTTT.

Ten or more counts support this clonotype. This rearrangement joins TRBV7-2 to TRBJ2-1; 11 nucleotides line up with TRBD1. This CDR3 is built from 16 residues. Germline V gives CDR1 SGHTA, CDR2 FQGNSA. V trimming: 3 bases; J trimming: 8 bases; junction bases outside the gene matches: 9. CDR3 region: CASSLAGTGGLDEQFF. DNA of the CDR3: TGTGCCAGCAGCTTGGCCGGGACAGGGGGATTAGATGAGCAGTTCTTC.

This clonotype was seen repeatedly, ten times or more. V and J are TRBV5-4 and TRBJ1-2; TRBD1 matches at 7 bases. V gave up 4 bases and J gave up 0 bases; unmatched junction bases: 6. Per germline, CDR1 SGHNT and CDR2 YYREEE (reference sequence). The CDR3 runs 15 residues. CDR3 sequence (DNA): TGTGCCAGCAGCCCCTGGACAGGAGCTAACTATGGCTACACCTTC. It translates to CASSPWTGANYGYTF. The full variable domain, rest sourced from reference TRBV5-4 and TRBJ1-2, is ETGVTQSPTHLIKTRGQQVTLRCSSQSGHNTVSWYQQALGQGPQFIFQYYREEENGRGNFPPRFSGLQFPNYSSELNVNALELDDSALYLCASSPWTGANYGYTFGSGTRLTVV.

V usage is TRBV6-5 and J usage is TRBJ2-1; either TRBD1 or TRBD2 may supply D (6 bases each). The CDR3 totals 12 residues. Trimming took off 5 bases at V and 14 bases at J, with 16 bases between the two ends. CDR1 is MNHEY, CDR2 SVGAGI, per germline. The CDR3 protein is CASSTLARGEFF. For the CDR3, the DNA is TGTGCCAGCAGTACCCTAGCAAGGGGGGAGTTCTTC.

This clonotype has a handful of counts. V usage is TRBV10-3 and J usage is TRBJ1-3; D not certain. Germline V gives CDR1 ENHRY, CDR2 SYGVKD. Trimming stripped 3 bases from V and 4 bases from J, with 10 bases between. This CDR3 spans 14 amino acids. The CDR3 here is CAISDSTLGNTIYF. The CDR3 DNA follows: TGTGCCATCAGTGATTCGACCCTCGGAAACACCATATATTTT.

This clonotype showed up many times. DNA of the CDR3: TGTGCCAGCAGCTTAAACGGTTTGAGAGAGCGCTATAATTCACCCCTCCACTTT. It is translated as CASSLNGLRERYNSPLHF. This chain uses TRBV7-2 with TRBJ1-6; D unresolved. Trimming removed 2 bases from V and 3 bases from J, with 17 bases in between. The CDR3 covers 18 residues. Germline V gene data show CDR1 as SGHTA and CDR2 as FQGNSA.

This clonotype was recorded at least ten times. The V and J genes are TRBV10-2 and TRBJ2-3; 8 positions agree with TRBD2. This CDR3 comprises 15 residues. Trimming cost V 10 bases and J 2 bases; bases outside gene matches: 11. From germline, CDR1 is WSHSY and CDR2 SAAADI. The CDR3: CATRDSGIITDTQYF. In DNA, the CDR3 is TGCGCCACTCGGGATAGCGGGATTATCACAGATACGCAGTATTTT.

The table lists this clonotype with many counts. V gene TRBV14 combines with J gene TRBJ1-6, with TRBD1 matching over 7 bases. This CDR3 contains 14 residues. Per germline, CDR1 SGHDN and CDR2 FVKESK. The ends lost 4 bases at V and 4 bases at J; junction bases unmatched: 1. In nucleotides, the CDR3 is TGTGCCAGCAGCCTGGGACAGTATAATTCACCCCTCCACTTT. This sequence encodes CASSLGQYNSPLHF.

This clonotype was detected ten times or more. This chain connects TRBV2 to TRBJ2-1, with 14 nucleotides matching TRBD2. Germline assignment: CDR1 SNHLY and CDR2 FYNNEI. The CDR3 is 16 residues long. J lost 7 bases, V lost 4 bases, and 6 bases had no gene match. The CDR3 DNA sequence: TGTGCCAGCAGTGCCCAGGGACTAGCGGGGGATAATGAGCAGTTCTTC. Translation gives CASSAQGLAGDNEQFF.